The rows below give T cell receptor beta chains drawn from one sample of a study of cytomegalovirus exposure and HLA in healthy donors. The protocol was immunoSEQ multiplex PCR, while the TCRdb copy is restricted to in-frame clones and leaves out a portion. This table holds some 120,000 clones, roughly 18% found once. The material sequenced was PBMCs. Source of these receptors: a female donor in good health and CMV-seropositive. Each CDR3 is given without its conserved first and last residue. Size is stated for part of the rows, as once, few or many counts, or as a class when the clone is expanded.

v_gene	abundance	CDR3aa
TRBV5-1	.	ASSSLGTGGEGNTGELF
TRBV7-9	few	ASSYTGTNEKLF
TRBV4-2	.	ASSQELAGGYPEQF
TRBV10-3	few	AISEVGVPYNEQF
TRBV7-6	.	ASSLAGDTEAF
TRBV30	few	AWSVLYGQGGDQPQH
TRBV5-1	few	ASSPLTVPGHLNTEAF
TRBV5-1	.	ASSLVSRVRSGEKLF
TRBV5-1	few	ASSPKASGNSYNEQF
TRBV28	.	ASSLRGTGAYEQY
TRBV4-2	.	ASSLPSGGANTGELF
TRBV4-1	few	ASSQDSRQSDEQF
TRBV30	few	AWSRGANAGGEQY
TRBV2	.	ASSEQRTEAF